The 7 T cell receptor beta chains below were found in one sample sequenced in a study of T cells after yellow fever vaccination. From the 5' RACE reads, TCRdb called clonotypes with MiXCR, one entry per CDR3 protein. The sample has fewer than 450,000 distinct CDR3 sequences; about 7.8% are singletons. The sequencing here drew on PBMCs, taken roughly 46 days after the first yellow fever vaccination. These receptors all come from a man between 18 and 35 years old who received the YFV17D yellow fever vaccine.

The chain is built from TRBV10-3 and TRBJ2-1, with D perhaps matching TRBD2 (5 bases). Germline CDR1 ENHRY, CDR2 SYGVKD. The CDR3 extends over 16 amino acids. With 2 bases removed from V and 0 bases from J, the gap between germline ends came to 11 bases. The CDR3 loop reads CAISETGVSSYNEQFF. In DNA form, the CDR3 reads TGTGCCATCAGTGAGACCGGGGTGAGCTCCTACAATGAGCAGTTCTTC.

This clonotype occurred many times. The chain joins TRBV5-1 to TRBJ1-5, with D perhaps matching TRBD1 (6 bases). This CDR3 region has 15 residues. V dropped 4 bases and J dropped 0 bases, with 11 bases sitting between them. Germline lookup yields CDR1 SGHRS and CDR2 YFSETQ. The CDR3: CASSPETGSNQPQHF. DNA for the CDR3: TGCGCCAGCAGCCCCGAGACAGGTAGCAATCAGCCCCAGCATTTT.

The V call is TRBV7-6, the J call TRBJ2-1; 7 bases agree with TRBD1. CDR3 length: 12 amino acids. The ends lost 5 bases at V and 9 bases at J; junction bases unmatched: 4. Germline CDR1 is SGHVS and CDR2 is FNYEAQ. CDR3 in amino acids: CASSPQGSEQFF. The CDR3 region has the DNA TGTGCCAGCAGCCCACAGGGGTCTGAGCAGTTCTTC.

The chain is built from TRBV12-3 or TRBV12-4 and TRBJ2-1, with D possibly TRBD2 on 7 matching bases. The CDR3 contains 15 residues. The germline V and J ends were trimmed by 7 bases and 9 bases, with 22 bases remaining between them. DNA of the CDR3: TGTGCCAGCACTCAGATCGGGGGGCGGGATATTGAGCAGTTCTTC. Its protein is CASTQIGGRDIEQFF.

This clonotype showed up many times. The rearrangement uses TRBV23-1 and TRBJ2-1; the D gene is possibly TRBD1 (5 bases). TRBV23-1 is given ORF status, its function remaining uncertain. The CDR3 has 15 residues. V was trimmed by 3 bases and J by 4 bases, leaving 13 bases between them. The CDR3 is CASSHVREIYNEQFF. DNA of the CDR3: TGCGCCAGCAGTCACGTCAGGGAAATTTACAATGAGCAGTTCTTC.

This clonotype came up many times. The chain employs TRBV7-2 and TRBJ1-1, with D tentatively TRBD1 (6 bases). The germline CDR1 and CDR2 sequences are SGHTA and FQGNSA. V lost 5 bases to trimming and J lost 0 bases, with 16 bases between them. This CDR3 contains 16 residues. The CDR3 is CASSEEQGPLNTEAFF. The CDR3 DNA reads TGTGCCAGCAGCGAAGAACAGGGCCCGTTGAACACTGAAGCTTTCTTT.

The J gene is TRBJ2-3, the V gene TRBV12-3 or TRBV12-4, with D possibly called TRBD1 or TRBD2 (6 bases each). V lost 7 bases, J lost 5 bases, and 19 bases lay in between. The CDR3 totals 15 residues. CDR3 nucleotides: TGTGCCAGCACCACTGGTAATGGAGGGGGAGATACGCAGTATTTT. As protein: CASTTGNGGGDTQYF.